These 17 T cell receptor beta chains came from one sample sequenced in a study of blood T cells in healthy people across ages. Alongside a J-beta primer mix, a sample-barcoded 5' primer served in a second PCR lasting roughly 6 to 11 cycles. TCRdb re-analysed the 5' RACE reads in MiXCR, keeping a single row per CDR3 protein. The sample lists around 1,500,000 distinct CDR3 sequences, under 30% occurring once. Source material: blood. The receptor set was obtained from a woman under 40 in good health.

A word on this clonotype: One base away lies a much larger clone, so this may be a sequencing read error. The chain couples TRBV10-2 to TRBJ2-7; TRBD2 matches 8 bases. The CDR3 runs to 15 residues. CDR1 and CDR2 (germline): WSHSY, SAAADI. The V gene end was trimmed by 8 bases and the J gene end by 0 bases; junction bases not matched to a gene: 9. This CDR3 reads CASVDGTRVSYEQYF. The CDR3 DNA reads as TGCGCCAGCGTGGACGGGACTAGAGTCTCCTACGAGCAGTACTTC.

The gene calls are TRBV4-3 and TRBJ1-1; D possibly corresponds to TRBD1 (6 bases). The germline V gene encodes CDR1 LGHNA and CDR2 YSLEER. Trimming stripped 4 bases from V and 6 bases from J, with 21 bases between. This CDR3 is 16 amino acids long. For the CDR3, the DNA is TGCGCCAGCAGCCGAACGACAGGTGTGCGTATCGCTGAAGCTTTCTTT. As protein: CASSRTTGVRIAEAFF.

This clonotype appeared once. CDR3 sequence (DNA): TGTGCCAGCAGCCTCGTAAGACGGGGTTTAAGCTATGGCTACACCTTC. Amino acids: CASSLVRRGLSYGYTF. The chain couples TRBV11-2 to TRBJ1-2; no clear D gene. The germline V and J ends were trimmed by 5 bases and 4 bases, with 20 bases remaining between them. Looked up from germline, CDR1 is SGHAT and CDR2 is FQNNGV. The CDR3 covers 16 residues.

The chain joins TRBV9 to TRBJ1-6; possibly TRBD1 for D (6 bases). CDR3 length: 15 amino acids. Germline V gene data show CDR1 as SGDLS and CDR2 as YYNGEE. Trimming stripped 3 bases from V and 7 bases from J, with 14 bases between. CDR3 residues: CASSEGGPDNSPLHF. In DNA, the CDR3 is TGTGCCAGCAGCGAGGGGGGACCGGACAATTCACCCCTCCACTTT. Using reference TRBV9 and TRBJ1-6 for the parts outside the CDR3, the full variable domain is DSGVTQTPKHLITATGQRVTLRCSPRSGDLSVYWYQQSLDQGLQFLIQYYNGEERAKGNILERFSAQQFPDLHSELNLSSLELGDSALYFCASSEGGPDNSPLHFGNGTRLTVT.

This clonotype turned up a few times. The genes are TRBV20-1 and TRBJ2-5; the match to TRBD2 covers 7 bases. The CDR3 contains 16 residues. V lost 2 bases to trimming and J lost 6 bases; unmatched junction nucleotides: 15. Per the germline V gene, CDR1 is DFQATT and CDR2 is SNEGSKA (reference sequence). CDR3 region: CSARPFAGEGFKTQYF. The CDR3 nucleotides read TGCAGTGCTAGACCTTTTGCGGGAGAGGGTTTCAAGACCCAGTACTTC.

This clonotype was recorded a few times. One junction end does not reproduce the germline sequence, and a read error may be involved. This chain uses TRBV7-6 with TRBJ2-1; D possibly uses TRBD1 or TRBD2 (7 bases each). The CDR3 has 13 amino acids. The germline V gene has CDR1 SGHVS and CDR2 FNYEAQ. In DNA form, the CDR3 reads TGTGCCGGCAGCCAGGGGGGGGACAATGAGCAGTTCTTC. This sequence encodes CAGSQGGDNEQFF.

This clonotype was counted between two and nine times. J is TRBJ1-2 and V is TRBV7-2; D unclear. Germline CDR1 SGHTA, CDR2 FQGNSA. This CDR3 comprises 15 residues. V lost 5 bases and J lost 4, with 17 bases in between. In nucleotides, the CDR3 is TGTGCCAGCAGCCAAAACCCCCGGAACAGCTATGGCTACACCTTC. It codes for CASSQNPRNSYGYTF.

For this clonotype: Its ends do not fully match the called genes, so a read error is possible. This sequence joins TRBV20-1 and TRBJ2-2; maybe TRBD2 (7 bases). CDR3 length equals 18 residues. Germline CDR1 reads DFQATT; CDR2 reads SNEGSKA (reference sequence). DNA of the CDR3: TGCAGTGCTCTCCCAAGGGGGGGGGCCCTCTTTAACACCGGGGAGCGGTTTTTT. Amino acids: CSALPRGGALFNTGERFF.

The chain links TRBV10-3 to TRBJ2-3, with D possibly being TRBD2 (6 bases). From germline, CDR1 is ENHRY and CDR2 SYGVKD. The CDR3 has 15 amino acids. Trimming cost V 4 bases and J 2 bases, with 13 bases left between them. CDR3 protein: CAISGGGYVTDTQYF. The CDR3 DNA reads TGTGCCATCAGTGGTGGAGGGTATGTCACAGATACGCAGTATTTT.

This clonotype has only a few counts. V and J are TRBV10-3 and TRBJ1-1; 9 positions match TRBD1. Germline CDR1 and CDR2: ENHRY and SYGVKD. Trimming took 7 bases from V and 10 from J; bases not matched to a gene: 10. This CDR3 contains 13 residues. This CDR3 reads CAITSGQGIRAFF. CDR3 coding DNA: TGTGCCATCACTTCCGGACAGGGGATCCGAGCTTTCTTT.

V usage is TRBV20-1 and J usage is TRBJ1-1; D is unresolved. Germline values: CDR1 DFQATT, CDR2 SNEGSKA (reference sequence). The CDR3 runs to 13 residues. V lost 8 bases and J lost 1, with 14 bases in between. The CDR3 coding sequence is TGCAGTTTTATGACAACCTGGAACACTGAAGCTTTCTTT. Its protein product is CSFMTTWNTEAFF.

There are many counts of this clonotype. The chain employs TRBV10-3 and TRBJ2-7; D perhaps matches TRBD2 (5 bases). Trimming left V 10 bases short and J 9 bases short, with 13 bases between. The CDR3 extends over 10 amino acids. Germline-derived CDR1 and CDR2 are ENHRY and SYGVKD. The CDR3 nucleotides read TGTGCCACCGGAGGAAGCGGGCAGTACTTC. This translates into CATGGSGQYF.

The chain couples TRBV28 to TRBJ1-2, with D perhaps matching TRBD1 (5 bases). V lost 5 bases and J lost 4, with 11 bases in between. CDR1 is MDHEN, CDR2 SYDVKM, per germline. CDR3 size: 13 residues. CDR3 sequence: CASSGPGRYGYTF. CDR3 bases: TGTGCCAGCAGTGGACCGGGACGCTATGGCTACACCTTC.

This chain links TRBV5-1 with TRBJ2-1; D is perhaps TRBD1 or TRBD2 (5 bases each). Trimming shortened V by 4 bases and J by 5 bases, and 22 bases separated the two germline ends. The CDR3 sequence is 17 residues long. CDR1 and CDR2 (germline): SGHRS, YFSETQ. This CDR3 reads CASSRSPLGTAHNEQFF. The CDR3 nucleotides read TGCGCCAGCAGCCGCTCACCATTGGGGACGGCCCACAATGAGCAGTTCTTC.

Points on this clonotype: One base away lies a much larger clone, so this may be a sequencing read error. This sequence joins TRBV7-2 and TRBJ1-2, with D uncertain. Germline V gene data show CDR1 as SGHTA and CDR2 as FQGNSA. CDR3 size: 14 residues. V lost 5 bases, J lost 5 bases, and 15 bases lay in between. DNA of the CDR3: TGTGCCAGCAGCCCCCTCGGGCTCAAATATGGCTACACCTTC. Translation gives CASSPLGLKYGYTF. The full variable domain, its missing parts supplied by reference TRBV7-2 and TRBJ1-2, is GAGVSQSPSNKVTEKGKDVELRCDPISGHTALYWYRQSLGQGLEFLIYFQGNSAPDKSGLPSDRFSAERTGGSVSTLTIQRTQQEDSAVYLCASSPLGLKYGYTFGSGTRLTVV.

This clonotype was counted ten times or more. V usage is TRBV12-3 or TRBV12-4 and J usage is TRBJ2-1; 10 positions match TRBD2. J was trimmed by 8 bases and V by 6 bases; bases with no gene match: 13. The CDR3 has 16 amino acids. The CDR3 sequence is CASSPPSGGRGDEQFF. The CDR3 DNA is TGTGCCAGCAGCCCGCCTAGCGGGGGCCGAGGGGATGAGCAGTTCTTC.

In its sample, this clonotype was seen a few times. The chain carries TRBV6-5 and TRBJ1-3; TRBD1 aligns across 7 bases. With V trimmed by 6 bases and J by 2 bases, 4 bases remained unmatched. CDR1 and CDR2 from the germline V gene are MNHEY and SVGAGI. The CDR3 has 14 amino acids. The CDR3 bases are TGTGCCAGCAGCGCCACAGGGGCTGGAAACACCATATATTTT. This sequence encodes CASSATGAGNTIYF.